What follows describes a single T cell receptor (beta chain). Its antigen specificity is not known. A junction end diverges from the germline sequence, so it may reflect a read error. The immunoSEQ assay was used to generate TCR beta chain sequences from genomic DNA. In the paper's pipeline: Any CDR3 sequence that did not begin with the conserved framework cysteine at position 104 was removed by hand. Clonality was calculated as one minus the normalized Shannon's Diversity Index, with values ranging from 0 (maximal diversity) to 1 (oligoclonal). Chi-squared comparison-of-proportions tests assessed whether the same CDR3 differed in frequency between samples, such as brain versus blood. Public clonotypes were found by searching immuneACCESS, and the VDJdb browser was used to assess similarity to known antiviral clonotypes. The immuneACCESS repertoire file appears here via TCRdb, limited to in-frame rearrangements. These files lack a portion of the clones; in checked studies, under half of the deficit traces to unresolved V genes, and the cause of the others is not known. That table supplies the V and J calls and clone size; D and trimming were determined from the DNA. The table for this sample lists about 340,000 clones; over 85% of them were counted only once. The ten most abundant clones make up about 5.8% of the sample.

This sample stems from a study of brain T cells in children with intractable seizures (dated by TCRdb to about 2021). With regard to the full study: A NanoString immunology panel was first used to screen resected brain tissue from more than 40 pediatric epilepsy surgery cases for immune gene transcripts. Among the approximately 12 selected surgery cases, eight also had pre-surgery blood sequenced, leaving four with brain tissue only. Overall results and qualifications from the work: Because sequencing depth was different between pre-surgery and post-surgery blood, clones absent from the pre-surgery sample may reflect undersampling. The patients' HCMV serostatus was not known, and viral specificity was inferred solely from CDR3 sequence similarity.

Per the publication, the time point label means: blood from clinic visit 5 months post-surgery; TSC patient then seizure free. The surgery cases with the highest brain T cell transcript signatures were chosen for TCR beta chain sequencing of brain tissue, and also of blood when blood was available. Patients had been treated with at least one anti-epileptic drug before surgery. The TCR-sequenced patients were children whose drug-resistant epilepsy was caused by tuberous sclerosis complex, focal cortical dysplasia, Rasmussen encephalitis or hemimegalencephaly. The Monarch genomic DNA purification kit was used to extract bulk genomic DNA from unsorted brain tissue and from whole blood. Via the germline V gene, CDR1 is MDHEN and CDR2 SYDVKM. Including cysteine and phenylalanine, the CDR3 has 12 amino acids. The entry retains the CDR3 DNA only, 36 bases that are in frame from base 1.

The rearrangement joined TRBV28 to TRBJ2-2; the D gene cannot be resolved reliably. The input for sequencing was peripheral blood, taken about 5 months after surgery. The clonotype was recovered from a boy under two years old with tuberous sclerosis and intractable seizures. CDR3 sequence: CVSSVAPGELFF. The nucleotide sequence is TGTGTCAGCAGTGTGGCCCCGGGGGAGCTGTTTTTT. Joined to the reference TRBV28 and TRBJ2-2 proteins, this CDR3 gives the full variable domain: DVKVTQSSRYLVKRTGEKVFLECVQDMDHENMFWYRQDPGLGLRLIYFSYDVKMKEKGDIPEGYSVSREKKERFSLILESASTNQTSMYLCVSSVAPGELFFGEGSRLTVL.